The 17 T cell receptor beta chains given below trace back to one sample, sequenced in a study of shared clonotypes between healthy human individuals. Cells designated naive CD8 were CD45RO-negative and were positively selected for CCR7, with terminally differentiated effector memory CD45RA+ cells excluded. TCRdb keeps only in-frame clones here, not all; method: immunoSEQ multiplex PCR. This sample has about 600,000 clones, with about 98% found just once. The specimen was naive CD8+ T cells sorted from blood. The receptors stem from a man younger than 40 in good health.

On this clone: This same CDR3 is encoded by further DNA sequences in the sample. The V gene is TRBV27, the J gene TRBJ2-2; no clear D gene. V lost 8 bases and J 2 bases, leaving 6 bases between the germline ends. The V gene's germline CDR1 is MNHEY and CDR2 SMNVEV (reference sequence). The CDR3 covers 12 residues. The CDR3 loop reads CASSRNTGELFF. The CDR3 DNA follows: TGTGCCAGCTCTAGAAACACCGGGGAGCTGTTTTTT.

V gene TRBV4-1 combines with J gene TRBJ2-3; a weak D match, TRBD1 (6 bases). This CDR3 contains 17 residues. V was pared by 1 base and J by 0 bases, with 14 bases between. The germline V gene encodes CDR1 MGHRA and CDR2 YSYEKL. CDR3 sequence reads: CASSQGPQGSSTDTQYF. CDR3 DNA sequence: TGCGCCAGCAGCCAAGGCCCACAGGGATCTAGCACAGATACGCAGTATTTT.

This clone was counted between two and nine times. The V gene is TRBV5-1, the J gene TRBJ2-1; no clear D. V was cut by 1 base and J by 6 bases, with 8 bases left in between. The CDR3 length is 13 residues. The germline gives CDR1 SGHRS, CDR2 YFSETQ. CDR3 sequence reads: CASSLLLGNEQFF. The CDR3 DNA sequence: TGCGCCAGCAGCTTGCTCTTAGGCAATGAGCAGTTCTTC.

This chain links TRBV19 with TRBJ2-2; 8 bases match TRBD1. CDR1 is LNHDA and CDR2 is SQIVND in the germline V gene (reference sequence). V shed 6 bases, J shed 1 base, and the junction held 4 bases outside the gene matches. The CDR3 is 15 amino acids. CDR3 DNA: TGTGCCAGTAGCAGGGACAGGCGGAACACCGGGGAGCTGTTTTTT. Amino acids: CASSRDRRNTGELFF.

The chain is built from TRBV4-3 and TRBJ2-3; perhaps D is TRBD1 or TRBD2 (5 bases each). The CDR3 length is 17 residues. V was shortened by 0 bases and J by 2 bases, with 15 bases between the two germline ends. CDR1 is LGHNA, CDR2 YSLEER, per germline. The CDR3 loop reads CASSQDVGERNTDTQYF. The CDR3 nucleotides are TGCGCCAGCAGCCAAGATGTGGGGGAGCGTAACACAGATACGCAGTATTTT.

This chain joins TRBV6-5 and TRBJ2-7; the match to TRBD1 covers 9 bases. This CDR3 comprises 14 residues. In germline, CDR1 is MNHEY, CDR2 SVGAGI. With V trimmed by 2 bases and J by 4 bases, 3 bases remained unmatched. This CDR3 is CASSYRDREYEQYF. In DNA, the CDR3 is TGTGCCAGCAGTTACAGGGACAGGGAATACGAGCAGTACTTC.

The chain uses TRBV7-9 and TRBJ1-4; D is ambiguous. Germline V CDR1 and CDR2: SEHNR, FQNEAQ (reference sequence). V was cut by 5 bases and J by 5 bases, with 12 bases left in between. The CDR3 contains 14 residues. CDR3 in amino acids: CASSTAGPNEKLFF. In DNA form, the CDR3 reads TGTGCCAGCAGCACCGCCGGGCCAAATGAAAAACTGTTTTTT. Full variable domain (missing parts from reference TRBV7-9 and TRBJ1-4): DTGVSQNPRHKITKRGQNVTFRCDPISEHNRLYWYRQTLGQGPEFLTYFQNEAQLEKSRLLSDRFSAERPKGSFSTLEIQRTEQGDSAMYLCASSTAGPNEKLFFGSGTQLSVL.

The chain joins TRBV19 to TRBJ2-1; D might be TRBD1 (6 bases). From germline, CDR1 is LNHDA and CDR2 SQIVND (reference sequence). The CDR3 loop spans 13 amino acids. Trimming stripped 3 bases from V and 6 bases from J, with 9 bases between. CDR3 DNA: TGTGCCAGTAGTATCCCCAGGGGCAATGAGCAGTTCTTC. This sequence encodes CASSIPRGNEQFF.

This sequence joins TRBV4-3 and TRBJ2-3; 12 bases agree with TRBD2. Germline V lookup: CDR1 LGHNA, CDR2 YSLEER. The V and J ends lost 0 bases and 2 bases, in that order; junction bases with no gene match: 3. The CDR3 contains 17 residues. The CDR3 DNA sequence: TGCGCCAGCAGCCAAGAAACTAGCGGGAGGCTCACAGATACGCAGTATTTT. Protein: CASSQETSGRLTDTQYF.

V is TRBV27 and J is TRBJ1-5; maybe TRBD1 (5 bases). Trimming cost V 2 bases and J 11 bases, with 16 bases left between them. The CDR3 contains 14 residues. CDR1 and CDR2 (germline): MNHEY, SMNVEV (reference sequence). This chain's CDR3 is CASSLGGTPNAQHF. CDR3 DNA: TGTGCCAGCAGTTTAGGCGGGACCCCTAATGCCCAGCATTTT.

The chain couples TRBV28 to TRBJ1-4; 7 bases line up with TRBD1. The CDR3 is 17 residues long. CDR1 is MDHEN and CDR2 is SYDVKM in the germline V gene. The V and J ends lost 4 bases and 0 bases, in that order; junction bases with no gene match: 8. The CDR3 reads CASSSVRQGATNEKLFF. As DNA, the CDR3 is TGTGCCAGCAGTTCGGTGAGACAGGGAGCAACTAATGAAAAACTGTTTTTT.

The chain employs TRBV5-1 and TRBJ2-7, with 9 bases matching TRBD2. This CDR3 is 15 amino acids long. The germline CDR1 and CDR2 sequences are SGHRS and YFSETQ. J lost 4 bases, V lost 1 base, and 6 bases had no gene match. The CDR3 loop is CASSLYSGSGYEQYF. Here the CDR3 DNA reads TGCGCCAGCAGCTTGTATAGCGGGAGCGGGTACGAGCAGTACTTC.

The chain employs TRBV13 and TRBJ2-1, with D hard to call. Between the trimmed V and J ends, which lost 5 bases and 10 bases, there was a span of 15 bases. Germline loops: CDR1 PRHDT, CDR2 FYEKMQ (reference sequence). The CDR3 runs 13 residues. The CDR3 nucleotides read TGTGCCAGCAGCGGCCAAGAGGTCAGGGAGCAGTTCTTC. Amino acids: CASSGQEVREQFF.

Turning to this clone: This CDR3 is also generated by other DNA sequences in the sample. The V call is TRBV29-1, the J call TRBJ2-7; TRBD1 agrees at 7 bases. Losses at the gene ends were 6 bases for V and 3 bases for J; bases not matched to a gene: 5. This CDR3 comprises 12 residues. CDR1 and CDR2 from the germline V gene are SQVTM and ANQGSEA. For the CDR3, the DNA is TGCAGCGTGCTGACAGGGAGCTACGAGCAGTACTTC. Translating gives CSVLTGSYEQYF.

V gene TRBV6-1 combines with J gene TRBJ2-7; 7 positions match TRBD1. The ends lost 2 bases at V and 3 bases at J; junction bases unmatched: 7. The CDR3 loop spans 15 amino acids. Per the germline V gene, CDR1 is MNHNS and CDR2 is SASEGT. The CDR3 DNA follows: TGTGCCAGCAGTGAATGGAGACAGGGTCTCTACGAGCAGTACTTC. It encodes CASSEWRQGLYEQYF.

This chain joins TRBV5-6 and TRBJ2-7; D possibly corresponds to TRBD1 (6 bases). Looked up from germline, CDR1 is SGHDT and CDR2 is YYEEEE. This CDR3 comprises 14 residues. The germline V and J ends were trimmed by 2 bases and 2 bases, with 11 bases remaining between them. In DNA, the CDR3 is TGTGCCAGCAGCTTTCGGGACACCACCTACGAGCAGTACTTC. As protein: CASSFRDTTYEQYF.

The chain uses TRBV10-2 and TRBJ2-5, with D unclear. The V and J ends lost 0 bases and 4 bases respectively, with 9 bases between them. Germline CDR1 and CDR2: WSHSY and SAAADI. This CDR3 region has 14 residues. CDR3 residues: CASSESMARETQYF. Written as DNA, the CDR3 is TGCGCCAGCAGTGAGTCGATGGCGAGAGAGACCCAGTACTTC.